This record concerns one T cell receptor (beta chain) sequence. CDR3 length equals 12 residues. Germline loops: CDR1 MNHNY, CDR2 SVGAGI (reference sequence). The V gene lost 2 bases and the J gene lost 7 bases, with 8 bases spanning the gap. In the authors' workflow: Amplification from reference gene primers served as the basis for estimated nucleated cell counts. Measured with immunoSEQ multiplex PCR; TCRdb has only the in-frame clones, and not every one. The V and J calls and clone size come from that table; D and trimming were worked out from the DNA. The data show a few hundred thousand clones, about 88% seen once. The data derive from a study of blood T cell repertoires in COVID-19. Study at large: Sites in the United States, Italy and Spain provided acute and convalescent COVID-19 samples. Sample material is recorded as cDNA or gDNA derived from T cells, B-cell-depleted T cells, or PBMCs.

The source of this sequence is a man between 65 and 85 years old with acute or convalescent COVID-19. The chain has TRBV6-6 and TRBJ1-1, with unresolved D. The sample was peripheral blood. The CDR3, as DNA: TGTGCCAGCAGTTACGAACAGCTTGAAGCTTTCTTT. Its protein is CASSYEQLEAFF.